This T cell receptor (beta chain) was identified during a study of CD8+ T cells in alopecia areata. Notes on the study in general: Tofacitinib significantly reduced both scalp clonality and expanded CD8+ clones among the top 100. More clonal than normal scalp was lesional scalp, particularly alopecia totalis/universalis.

Details on this clone: Its cognate antigen is unknown.

Deletions cut 5 bases from V and 7 bases from J, with 15 bases between. The CDR3 spans 13 residues. Germline assignment: CDR1 MRHNA and CDR2 SNTAGT. Reverse transcription of extracted RNA yielded cDNA, which provided the sequencing template. Profiling relied on immunoSEQ multiplex PCR, and the TCRdb table lists in-frame clones only, not all of them. This sample has some 88,000 clones, with 44% found just once. The sample's treatment: oral pan-JAK inhibitor, 5-10 mg twice daily. As part of sample collection, lesional scalp punch biopsies and peripheral blood were taken from alopecia areata patients. Separation by sorting yielded CD4+ and CD8+ T cells from PBMCs.

This specimen consisted of CD8+ T cells sorted from blood, obtained at week 24, from a patient treated with tofacitinib. This chain links TRBV6-4 with TRBJ2-7, with D perhaps TRBD1 (6 bases). This TCR was recovered from a human donor with alopecia areata. The CDR3 region has the DNA TGTGCCAGCAGTCTCCGGGACACCCTTGAGCAGTACTTC. As protein: CASSLRDTLEQYF.